These T cell receptor beta chains were read from a single sample in a study of blood T cell repertoires in COVID-19. Using immunoSEQ multiplex PCR, the repertoire was profiled, and TCRdb retains in-frame clones only, with some absent. The sample consists of hundreds of thousands of clones, about nine tenths of them appearing once. Input material: peripheral blood. These TCRs come from a woman aged 25 to 39 with active or convalescent COVID-19. CDR3s include the opening cysteine and the closing phenylalanine or tryptophan. The D gene is left open where the match is weak. Rows may omit the clone size; those that give it use once, few, many or a size class.

j_gene,v_gene,abundance,d_gene,CDR3aa,CDR3nt
TRBJ1-1,TRBV2,NA,TRBD1,CASSEARDRVGGEAFF,TGTGCCAGCAGTGAAGCCCGTGACAGGGTTGGGGGTGAAGCTTTCTTT
TRBJ2-5,TRBV2,NA,TRBD2,CASTGWRGGLETQYF,TGTGCCAGCACTGGGTGGCGGGGGGGCCTGGAGACCCAGTACTTC
TRBJ1-5,TRBV30,NA,NA,CAWSVAQPGNQPQHF,TGTGCCTGGAGTGTAGCACAGCCAGGCAATCAGCCCCAGCATTTT
TRBJ1-1,TRBV27,few,TRBD1,CASSTTGGSLIMNTEAFF,TGTGCCAGCAGTACAACAGGGGGTTCACTTATCATGAACACTGAAGCTTTCTTT
TRBJ1-4,TRBV6-1,NA,TRBD1,CASSEFLQGGEKLFF,TGTGCCAGCAGTGAATTTTTACAGGGGGGTGAAAAACTGTTTTTT
TRBJ1-1,TRBV4-1,once,NA,CASSQFRTTTGMEAFF,TGCGCCAGCAGCCAATTTAGGACCACAACAGGGATGGAAGCTTTCTTT
TRBJ2-2,TRBV7-6,NA,TRBD2,CASSLLAGGQGGELFF,TGTGCCAGCAGCTTACTAGCGGGGGGCCAAGGCGGGGAGCTGTTTTTT
TRBJ2-6,TRBV5-1,NA,TRBD1,CASSEDRAGANVLTF,TGCGCCAGCAGCGAAGACAGGGCTGGGGCCAACGTCCTGACTTTT
TRBJ1-6,TRBV18,NA,NA,CASSPTQAVDNSPLHF,TGTGCCAGCTCACCCACGCAGGCAGTTGACAATTCACCCCTCCACTTT
TRBJ2-7,TRBV29-1,NA,NA,CSVDQGGYEQYF,TGCAGCGTTGATCAGGGGGGCTACGAGCAGTACTTC
TRBJ2-7,TRBV15,few,TRBD1,CATSRKSGQVLYEQYF,TGTGCCACCAGCAGGAAATCAGGACAGGTACTTTACGAGCAGTACTTC
TRBJ2-5,TRBV6-5,NA,NA,CASMHTRGETQYF,TGTGCCAGCATGCACACCCGAGGAGAGACCCAGTACTTC
TRBJ1-4,TRBV7-2,NA,TRBD1,CASSSAIGGQGREKLFF,TGTGCCAGCAGCTCAGCTATCGGGGGACAGGGTCGTGAAAAACTGTTTTTT
TRBJ2-2,TRBV6-4,once,NA,CASSDTGTGELFF,TGTGCCAGCAGTGATACGGGCACCGGGGAGCTGTTTTTT
TRBJ1-2,TRBV29-1,NA,TRBD1,CSVEGQGAGYNYGYTF,TGCAGCGTTGAGGGGCAGGGGGCTGGATATAACTATGGCTACACCTTC
TRBJ1-1,TRBV6-5,NA,NA,CASRLAGTNTEAFF,TGTGCCAGCAGGCTGGCAGGGACTAACACTGAAGCTTTCTTT
TRBJ2-7,TRBV6-6,NA,TRBD2,CASSTYLAGVSGEQYF,TGTGCCAGCAGTACTTATCTAGCGGGGGTCTCCGGGGAGCAGTACTTC
TRBJ2-1,TRBV5-5,NA,TRBD2,CASSSTTETSGPYNEQFF,TGTGCCAGCAGCTCGACGACTGAGACTAGCGGGCCGTACAATGAGCAGTTCTTC
TRBJ2-1,TRBV5-1,few,NA,CASSLFTGSGDEQFF,TGCGCCAGCAGCTTGTTCACCGGGAGCGGCGATGAGCAGTTCTTC
TRBJ2-1,TRBV5-1,NA,NA,CASSNTGEAYNEQFF,TGCGCCAGCAGCAACACAGGGGAGGCTTACAATGAGCAGTTCTTC
TRBJ2-3,TRBV5-1,NA,TRBD1,CATWDRSTDTQYF,TGCGCCACCTGGGACAGAAGCACAGATACGCAGTATTTT
TRBJ1-2,TRBV15,once,TRBD1,CATSRQGEYNGYTF,TGTGCCACCAGCAGACAGGGGGAATACAATGGCTACACCTTC
TRBJ2-7,TRBV6-5,NA,TRBD1,CASRLTGEKSYEQYF,TGTGCCAGCAGGCTGACAGGGGAAAAGTCCTACGAGCAGTACTTC
TRBJ1-2,TRBV29-1,NA,NA,CSVGQTHGYTF,TGCAGCGTTGGACAGACTCATGGCTACACCTTC
TRBJ2-7,TRBV5-1,NA,NA,CASSLVQGQGSYEQYF,TGCGCCAGCAGCTTGGTGCAGGGGCAGGGCTCCTACGAGCAGTACTTC
TRBJ1-2,TRBV27,NA,NA,CASSLIGGRSDGYTF,TGTGCCAGCAGTTTAATCGGGGGGAGAAGCGATGGCTACACCTTC
TRBJ1-3,TRBV5-1,NA,NA,CASSLTGILSGNTIYF,TGCGCCAGCAGCTTGACCGGGATCCTCTCTGGAAACACCATATATTTT
TRBJ2-5,TRBV7-9,NA,NA,CASSPQGTQETQYF,TGTGCCAGCAGCCCACAGGGAACCCAAGAGACCCAGTACTTC
TRBJ2-1,TRBV6-4,NA,TRBD2,CASSEGLAGEYNEQFF,TGTGCCAGCAGTGAGGGACTAGCGGGGGAATACAATGAGCAGTTCTTC
TRBJ2-1,TRBV7-9,NA,TRBD2,CASSAGLANEQFF,TGTGCCAGCAGCGCGGGACTAGCAAATGAGCAGTTCTTC
TRBJ1-1,TRBV29-1,NA,NA,CSVGDTEAFF,TGCAGCGTTGGAGACACTGAAGCTTTCTTT
TRBJ1-1,TRBV29-1,NA,NA,CSARGNTEAFF,TGCAGCGCCAGGGGGAACACTGAAGCTTTCTTT
TRBJ1-1,TRBV20-1,NA,TRBD1,CSASLPGGYSTEAFF,TGCAGTGCTAGTCTTCCAGGGGGCTACTCCACTGAAGCTTTCTTT
TRBJ2-7,TRBV4-1,NA,TRBD2,CASSSTSGGYEQYF,TGCGCCAGCAGCTCGACTAGCGGGGGATACGAGCAGTACTTC
TRBJ2-7,TRBV27,NA,TRBD2,CASRNLAGGPGEQYF,TGTGCCAGCAGAAACTTAGCGGGAGGGCCTGGGGAGCAGTACTTC
TRBJ1-1,TRBV25-1,NA,NA,CASSESRGATEAFF,TGTGCCAGCAGTGAATCACGGGGGGCCACTGAAGCTTTCTTT
TRBJ2-7,TRBV9,NA,NA,CASSNTGSGSYEQYF,TGTGCCAGCTCGAATACAGGGTCGGGTTCCTACGAGCAGTACTTC
TRBJ1-6,TRBV13,NA,NA,CASSLLLEDSPLHF,TGTGCCAGCAGCTTACTTTTAGAGGATTCACCCCTCCACTTT
TRBJ1-1,TRBV25-1,NA,TRBD1,CASSVTGEGTEAFF,TGTGCCAGCAGCGTGACAGGGGAGGGGACTGAAGCTTTCTTT
TRBJ2-5,TRBV2,NA,TRBD2,CASSKMRGGFETQYF,TGTGCCAGCAGTAAAATGCGGGGGGGCTTCGAGACCCAGTACTTC
TRBJ1-1,TRBV2,NA,NA,CASSELADLSNTEAFF,TGTGCCAGCAGTGAGTTAGCAGACTTATCGAACACTGAAGCTTTCTTT
TRBJ2-3,TRBV3-1/TRBV3-2,NA,NA,CASSQVKLSPDTQYF,TGTGCCAGCAGCCAAGTTAAACTTTCCCCGGATACGCAGTATTTT
TRBJ2-3,TRBV6-4,NA,NA,CASSVRSGTQHSSSTDTQYF,TGTGCCAGCAGTGTCCGATCCGGGACTCAACACAGTTCTAGCACAGATACGCAGTATTTT
TRBJ2-7,TRBV10-3,once,NA,CAISDLSEQSYNSYEQYF,TGTGCCATCAGTGATTTGTCGGAACAGAGCTACAACTCCTACGAGCAGTACTTC
TRBJ2-5,TRBV29-1,NA,NA,CSVGRQPQETQYF,TGCAGCGTTGGGCGGCAGCCGCAAGAGACCCAGTACTTC
TRBJ1-5,TRBV6-1,NA,NA,CASSEALSGGNQPQHF,TGTGCCAGCAGTGAAGCGTTGTCAGGGGGCAATCAGCCCCAGCATTTT
TRBJ2-1,TRBV29-1,NA,TRBD1,CSVHGQGASYNEQFF,TGCAGCGTCCACGGACAGGGGGCATCCTACAATGAGCAGTTCTTC
TRBJ1-2,TRBV5-1,NA,TRBD1,CASSLQTGGGYTF,TGCGCCAGCAGCTTACAGACAGGGGGAGGCTACACCTTC
TRBJ2-1,TRBV5-4,NA,TRBD2,CASSPSGDPYNEQFF,TGTGCCAGCAGCCCTAGCGGGGACCCCTACAATGAGCAGTTCTTC
TRBJ1-3,TRBV27,NA,NA,CASSPIGERGNTIYF,TGTGCCAGCAGTCCCATTGGTGAGAGGGGAAACACCATATATTTT
TRBJ1-1,TRBV19,NA,TRBD1,CASSYPWARRQGARTEAFF,TGTGCCAGTAGTTACCCCTGGGCCCGGCGACAGGGGGCGAGGACTGAAGCTTTCTTT
TRBJ2-2,TRBV11-3,NA,NA,CASSADRNTGELFF,TGTGCCAGCAGCGCCGACAGAAACACCGGGGAGCTGTTTTTT
TRBJ1-1,TRBV5-1,NA,NA,CASSLGSSGSIEAFF,TGCGCCAGCAGCTTGGGATCCTCCGGGTCCATAGAAGCTTTCTTT
TRBJ2-1,TRBV5-6,NA,TRBD2,CASSFGTSGSYNEQFF,TGTGCCAGCAGCTTTGGGACTAGCGGGTCCTACAATGAGCAGTTCTTC
TRBJ1-1,TRBV27,NA,NA,CASSRDRTPSAEAFF,TGTGCCAGCAGCCGTGACAGGACGCCTTCCGCTGAAGCTTTCTTT
TRBJ1-1,TRBV6-5,NA,NA,CASSRRTGNTEAFF,TGTGCCAGCAGTCGTCGGACGGGAAACACTGAAGCTTTCTTT
TRBJ2-1,TRBV6-6,NA,TRBD2,CASSTSGLAGEQFF,TGTGCCAGCAGTACCTCGGGACTAGCGGGTGAGCAGTTCTTC